A selection of T cell receptor beta chains follows, all from one sample in a study of vaccination and CD4 T cells after COVID-19. The antigens of these receptors remain unknown. MiXCR was run by TCRdb on the PCR reads, yielding one entry per CDR3 protein. In the table there are about 5,100 distinct CDR3 sequences, over 35% of which are singletons. Sequences were obtained from CD4+ T cells from blood, cultured in vitro. Every receptor here comes from a human donor who had recovered from COVID-19. Both conserved end residues are part of each CDR3. The D gene is left open where the match is weak. Some rows have no size entry. The others give once, few or many, or a class for an expanded clone.

clone_size,d_call,j_call,v_call,cdr3_nt,cdr3_aa
-,-,TRBJ1-6,TRBV11-3,TGTGCCAGCAGCTTAGGAGACACGCGCTCCTATAATTCACCCCTCCACTTT,CASSLGDTRSYNSPLHF
few,-,TRBJ1-1,TRBV10-2,TGCGCCAGCAGTCCTAATTTGCCCAATCCAGCTTTCTTT,CASSPNLPNPAFF
few,TRBD1,TRBJ1-5,TRBV10-3,TGTGCCATCAGTGAGAGTGACAGGGACCAGCCCCAGCATTTT,CAISESDRDQPQHF
-,-,TRBJ2-7,TRBV29-1,TGCAGCGTGAGGAGCCCCGAGACCTACGAGCAGTACTTC,CSVRSPETYEQYF
-,-,TRBJ2-7,TRBV21-1,-,CASSKEVAGGSYEQYF
few,TRBD1,TRBJ1-1,TRBV5-1,TGCGCCAGCAGCCCGACAGGGCTTGTCACTGAAGCTTTCTTT,CASSPTGLVTEAFF
-,TRBD1,TRBJ1-2,TRBV11-2,TGTGCCAGCAGCCTCATAGACAGGGGGTTACAAAACTATGGCTACACCTTC,CASSLIDRGLQNYGYTF
-,TRBD1,TRBJ2-1,TRBV3-1,TGTGCCAGCAGCCCAGGGACAGGAGAGCAGTTCTTC,CASSPGTGEQFF
few,-,TRBJ2-5,TRBV11-3,TGTGCCAGCAGCGCTGACCTTTGGGGATCGGTGTCGGAGACCCAGTACTTC,CASSADLWGSVSETQYF
once,-,TRBJ2-3,TRBV5-1,TGCGCCAGCAGCTTGGCCACGACAGATACGCAGTATTTT,CASSLATTDTQYF
-,-,TRBJ2-1,TRBV9,TGTGCCAGCAGCCCCCAGGGGGGGCGGGGGGTGTACAATGAGCAGTTCTTC,CASSPQGGRGVYNEQFF
-,-,TRBJ2-3,TRBV4-2,TGTGCCAGCAGCCAAGATCCGAGCACAGATACGCAGTATTTT,CASSQDPSTDTQYF
-,-,TRBJ2-1,TRBV18,TGTGCCAGCTCACCACCCGACATCACCTACAATGAGCAGTTCTTC,CASSPPDITYNEQFF
-,-,TRBJ1-2,TRBV7-8,TGTGCCAGCAGCTTAGGGCTCGGGCAGGTCGGTGGCTACACCTTC,CASSLGLGQVGGYTF
-,TRBD1,TRBJ2-7,TRBV5-4,TGTGCCAGCAGCTGGGGACAGGGCTCCTACGAGCAGTACTTC,CASSWGQGSYEQYF
few,TRBD1,TRBJ2-3,TRBV2,TGTGCCAGCAGTGATCGGACAGGGGGAACAGATACGCAGTATTTT,CASSDRTGGTDTQYF
-,-,TRBJ1-2,TRBV6-1,TGTGCCAGCACCGGGCAGTTCATGCATGGCTACACCTTC,CASTGQFMHGYTF
-,TRBD1,TRBJ1-2,TRBV27,TGTGCCAGCAGTTTATTAGGGGCGACAGGGGAAGATTTTGGCTACACCTTC,CASSLLGATGEDFGYTF